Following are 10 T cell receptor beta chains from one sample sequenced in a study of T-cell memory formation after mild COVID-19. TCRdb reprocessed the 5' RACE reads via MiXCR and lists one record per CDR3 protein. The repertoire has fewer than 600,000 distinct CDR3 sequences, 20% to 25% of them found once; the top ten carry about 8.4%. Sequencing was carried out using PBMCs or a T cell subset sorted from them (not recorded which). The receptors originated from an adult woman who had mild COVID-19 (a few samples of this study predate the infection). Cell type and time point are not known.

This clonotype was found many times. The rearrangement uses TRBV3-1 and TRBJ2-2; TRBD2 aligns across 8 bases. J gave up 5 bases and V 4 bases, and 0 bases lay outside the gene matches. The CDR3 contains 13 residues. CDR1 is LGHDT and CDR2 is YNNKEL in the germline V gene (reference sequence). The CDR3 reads CASSRGGTGELFF. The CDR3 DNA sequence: TGTGCCAGCAGCCGCGGGGGGACCGGGGAGCTGTTTTTT.

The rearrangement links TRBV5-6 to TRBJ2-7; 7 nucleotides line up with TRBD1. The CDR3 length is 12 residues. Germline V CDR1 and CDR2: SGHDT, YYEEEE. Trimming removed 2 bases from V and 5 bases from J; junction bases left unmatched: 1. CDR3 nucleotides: TGTGCCAGCAGCTTCGGGACAGACGAGCAGTACTTC. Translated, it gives CASSFGTDEQYF.

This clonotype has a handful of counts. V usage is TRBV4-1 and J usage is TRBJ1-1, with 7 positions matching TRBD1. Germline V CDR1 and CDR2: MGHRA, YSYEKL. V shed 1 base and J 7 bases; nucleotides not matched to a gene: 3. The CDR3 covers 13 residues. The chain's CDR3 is CASSQVGGIEAFF. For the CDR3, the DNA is TGCGCCAGCAGCCAAGTAGGGGGCATTGAAGCTTTCTTT.

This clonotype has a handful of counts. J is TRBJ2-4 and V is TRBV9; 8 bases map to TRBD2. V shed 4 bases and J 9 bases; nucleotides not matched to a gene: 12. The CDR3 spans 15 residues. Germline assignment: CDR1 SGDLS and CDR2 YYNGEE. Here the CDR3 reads CASSPREGGGGIQYF. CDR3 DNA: TGTGCCAGCAGCCCCCGGGAGGGGGGCGGGGGCATTCAGTACTTC.

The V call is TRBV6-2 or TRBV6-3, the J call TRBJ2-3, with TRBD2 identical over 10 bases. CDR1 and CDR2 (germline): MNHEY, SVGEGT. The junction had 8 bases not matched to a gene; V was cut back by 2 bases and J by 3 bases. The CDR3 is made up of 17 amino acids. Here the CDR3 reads CASSYPPLAGETDTQYF. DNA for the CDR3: TGTGCCAGCAGTTACCCCCCCCTAGCGGGGGAAACAGATACGCAGTATTTT.

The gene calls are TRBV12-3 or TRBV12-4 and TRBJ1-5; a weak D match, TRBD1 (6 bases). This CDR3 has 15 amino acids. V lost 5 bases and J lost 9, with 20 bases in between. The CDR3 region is CASSLRQEAASPQHF. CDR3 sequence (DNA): TGTGCCAGCAGTCTACGACAGGAGGCTGCTTCGCCCCAGCATTTT.

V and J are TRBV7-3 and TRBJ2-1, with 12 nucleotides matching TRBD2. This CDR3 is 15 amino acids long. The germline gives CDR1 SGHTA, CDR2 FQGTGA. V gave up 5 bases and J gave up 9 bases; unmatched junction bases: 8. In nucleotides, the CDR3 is TGTGCCAGCAGCCCGACTAGCGGGAGTGACGTTGAGCAGTTCTTC. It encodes CASSPTSGSDVEQFF.

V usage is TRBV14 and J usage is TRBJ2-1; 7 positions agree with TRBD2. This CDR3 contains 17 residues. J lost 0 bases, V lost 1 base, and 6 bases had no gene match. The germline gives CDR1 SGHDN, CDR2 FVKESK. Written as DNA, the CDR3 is TGTGCCAGCAGCCAAGCCCCCGGGGGGAGCTCCTACAATGAGCAGTTCTTC. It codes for CASSQAPGGSSYNEQFF.

The CDR3 loop is CSVGQGLAKNIQYF. CDR3 nucleotides: TGCAGCGTCGGACAGGGTTTAGCCAAAAACATTCAGTACTTC. V usage is TRBV29-1 and J usage is TRBJ2-4; 8 nucleotides match TRBD1. With V trimmed by 6 bases and J by 0 bases, 4 bases remained unmatched. The CDR3 runs 14 residues. Germline loops: CDR1 SQVTM, CDR2 ANQGSEA. The complete variable domain, with remaining parts taken from reference TRBV29-1 and TRBJ2-4, reads SAVISQKPSRDICQRGTSLTIQCQVDSQVTMMFWYRQQPGQSLTLIATANQGSEATYESGFVIDKFPISRPNLTFSTLTVSNMSPEDSSIYLCSVGQGLAKNIQYFGAGTRLSVL.

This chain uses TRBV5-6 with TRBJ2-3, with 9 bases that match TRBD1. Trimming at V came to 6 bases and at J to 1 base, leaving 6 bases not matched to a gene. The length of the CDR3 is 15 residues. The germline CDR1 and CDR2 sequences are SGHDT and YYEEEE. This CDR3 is CASNTGGVGTDTQYF. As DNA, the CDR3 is TGTGCCAGCAACACAGGGGGCGTCGGCACAGATACGCAGTATTTT.